This T cell receptor (beta chain) is from a study of blood T cell repertoires in COVID-19. J was trimmed by 6 bases and V by 0 bases; bases with no gene match: 5. The CDR3 contains 15 residues. Method: immunoSEQ multiplex PCR; TCRdb's copy keeps in-frame clones and lacks some. Of about 210,000 clones detected, roughly 90% appear once; the ten largest clones hold around 4.8%. The chain is built from TRBV23-1 and TRBJ1-5, with TRBD1 matching over 7 bases. TRBV23-1 is filed as an ORF, its function uncertain. This receptor was obtained from a woman aged 40 to 55 with acute or convalescent COVID-19. The material sequenced was peripheral blood. Here the CDR3 reads CASSQSGTAVQPQHF. CDR3 bases: TGCGCCAGCAGTCAATCGGGGACAGCCGTTCAGCCCCAGCATTTT.